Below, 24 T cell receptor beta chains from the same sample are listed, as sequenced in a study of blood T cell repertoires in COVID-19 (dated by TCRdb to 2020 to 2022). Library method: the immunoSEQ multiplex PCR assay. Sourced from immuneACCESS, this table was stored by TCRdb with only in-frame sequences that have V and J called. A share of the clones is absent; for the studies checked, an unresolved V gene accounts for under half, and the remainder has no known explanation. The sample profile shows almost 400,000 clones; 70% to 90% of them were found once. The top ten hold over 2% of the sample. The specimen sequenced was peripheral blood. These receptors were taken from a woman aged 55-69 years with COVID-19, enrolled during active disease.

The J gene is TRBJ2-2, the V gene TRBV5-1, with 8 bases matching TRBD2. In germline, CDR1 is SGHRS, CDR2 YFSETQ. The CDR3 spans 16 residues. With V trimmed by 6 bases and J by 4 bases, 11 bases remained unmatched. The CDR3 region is CASTQSGGPSTGELFF. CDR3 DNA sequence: TGCGCCAGCACACAATCGGGGGGGCCGAGCACCGGGGAGCTGTTTTTT.

CDR3 DNA: TGTGCCAGCAGCCAGACACCGTCCTACAATGAGCAGTTCTTC. It translates to CASSQTPSYNEQFF. The chain employs TRBV6-5 and TRBJ2-1, with unresolved D. This CDR3 is built from 14 residues. Germline loops: CDR1 MNHEY, CDR2 SVGAGI. V lost 6 bases and J lost 1, with 10 bases in between.

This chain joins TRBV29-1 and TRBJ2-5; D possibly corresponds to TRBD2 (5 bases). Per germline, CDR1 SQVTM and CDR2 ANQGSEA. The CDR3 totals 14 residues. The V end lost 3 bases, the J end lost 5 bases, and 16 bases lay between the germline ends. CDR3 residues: CSVDYGVLGETQYF. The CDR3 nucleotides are TGCAGCGTTGACTACGGGGTCTTAGGGGAGACCCAGTACTTC.

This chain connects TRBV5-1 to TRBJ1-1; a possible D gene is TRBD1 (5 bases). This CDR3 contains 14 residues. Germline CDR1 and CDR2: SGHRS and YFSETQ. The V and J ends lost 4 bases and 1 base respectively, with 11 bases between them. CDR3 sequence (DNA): TGCGCCAGCAGCATACAAAGGGGGAACACTGAAGCTTTCTTT. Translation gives CASSIQRGNTEAFF.

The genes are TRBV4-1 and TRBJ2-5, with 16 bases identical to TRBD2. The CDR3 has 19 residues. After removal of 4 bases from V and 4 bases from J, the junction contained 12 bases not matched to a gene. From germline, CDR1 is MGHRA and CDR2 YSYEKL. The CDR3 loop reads CASSRTHVGLAGGSETQYF. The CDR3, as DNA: TGCGCCAGCAGCCGAACACATGTGGGACTAGCGGGGGGGTCAGAGACCCAGTACTTC.

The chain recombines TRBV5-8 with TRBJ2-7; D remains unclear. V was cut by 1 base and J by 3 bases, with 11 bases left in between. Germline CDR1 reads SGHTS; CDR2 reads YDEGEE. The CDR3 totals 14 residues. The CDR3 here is CASSLIASIYEQYF. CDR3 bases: TGTGCCAGCAGCTTGATCGCGAGTATCTACGAGCAGTACTTC.

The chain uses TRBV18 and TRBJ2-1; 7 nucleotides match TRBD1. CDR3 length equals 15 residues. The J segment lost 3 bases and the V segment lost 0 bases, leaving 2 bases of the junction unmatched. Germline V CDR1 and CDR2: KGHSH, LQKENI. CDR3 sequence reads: CASSPPRQGYNEQFF. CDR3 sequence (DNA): TGTGCCAGCTCACCACCGCGACAGGGCTACAATGAGCAGTTCTTC. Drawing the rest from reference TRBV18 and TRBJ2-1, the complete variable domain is NAGVMQNPRHLVRRRGQEARLRCSPMKGHSHVYWYRQLPEEGLKFMVYLQKENIIDESGMPKERFSAEFPKEGPSILRIQQVVRGDSAAYFCASSPPRQGYNEQFFGPGTRLTVL.

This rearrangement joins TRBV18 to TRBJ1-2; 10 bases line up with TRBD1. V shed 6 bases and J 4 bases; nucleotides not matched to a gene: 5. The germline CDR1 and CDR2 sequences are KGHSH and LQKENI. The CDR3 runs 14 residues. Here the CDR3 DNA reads TGTGCCAGCTCCTCGGGGACAGGGGCCTATGGCTACACCTTC. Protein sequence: CASSSGTGAYGYTF.

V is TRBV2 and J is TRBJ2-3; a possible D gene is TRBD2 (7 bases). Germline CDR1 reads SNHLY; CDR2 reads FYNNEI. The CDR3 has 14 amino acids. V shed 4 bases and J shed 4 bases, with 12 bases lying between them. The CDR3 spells CASSGGGLADTQYF. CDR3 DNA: TGTGCCAGCAGTGGGGGGGGGCTGGCAGATACGCAGTATTTT.

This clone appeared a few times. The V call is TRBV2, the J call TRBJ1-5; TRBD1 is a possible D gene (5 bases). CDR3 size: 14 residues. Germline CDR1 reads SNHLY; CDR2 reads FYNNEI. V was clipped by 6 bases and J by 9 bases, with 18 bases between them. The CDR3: CASSGDGGGWPQHF. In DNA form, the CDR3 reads TGTGCCAGCAGCGGGGACGGCGGGGGGTGGCCCCAGCATTTT.

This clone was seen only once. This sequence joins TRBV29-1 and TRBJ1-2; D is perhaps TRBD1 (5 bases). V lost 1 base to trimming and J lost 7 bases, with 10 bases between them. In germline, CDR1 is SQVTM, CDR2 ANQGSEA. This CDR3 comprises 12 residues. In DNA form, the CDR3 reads TGCAGCGTTGAAGCCGGGCAGGGTGGCTACACCTTC. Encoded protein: CSVEAGQGGYTF.

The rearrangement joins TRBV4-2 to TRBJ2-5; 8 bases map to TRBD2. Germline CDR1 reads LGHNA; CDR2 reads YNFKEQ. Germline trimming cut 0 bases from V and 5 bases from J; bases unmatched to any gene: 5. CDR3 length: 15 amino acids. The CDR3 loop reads CASSQETGGKETQYF. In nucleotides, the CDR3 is TGTGCCAGCAGCCAAGAAACGGGGGGGAAGGAGACCCAGTACTTC.

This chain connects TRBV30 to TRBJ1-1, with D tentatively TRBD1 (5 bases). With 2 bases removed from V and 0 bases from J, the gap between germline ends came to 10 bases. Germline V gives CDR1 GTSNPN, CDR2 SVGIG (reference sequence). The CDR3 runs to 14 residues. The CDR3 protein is CAWSSRGMNTEAFF. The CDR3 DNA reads TGTGCCTGGAGTTCAAGGGGAATGAACACTGAAGCTTTCTTT.

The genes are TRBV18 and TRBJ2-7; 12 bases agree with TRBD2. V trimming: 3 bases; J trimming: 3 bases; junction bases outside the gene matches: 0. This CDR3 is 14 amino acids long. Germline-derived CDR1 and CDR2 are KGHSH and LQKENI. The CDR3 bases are TGTGCCAGCTCACCGGGACTAGCGGGCTACGAGCAGTACTTC. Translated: CASSPGLAGYEQYF. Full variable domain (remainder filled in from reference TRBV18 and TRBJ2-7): NAGVMQNPRHLVRRRGQEARLRCSPMKGHSHVYWYRQLPEEGLKFMVYLQKENIIDESGMPKERFSAEFPKEGPSILRIQQVVRGDSAAYFCASSPGLAGYEQYFGPGTRLTVT.

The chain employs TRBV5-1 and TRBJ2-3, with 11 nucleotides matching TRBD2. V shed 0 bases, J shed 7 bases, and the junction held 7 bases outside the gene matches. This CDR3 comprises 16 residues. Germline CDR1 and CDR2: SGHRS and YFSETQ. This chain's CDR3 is CASSLVAGGLGNTQYF. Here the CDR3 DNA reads TGCGCCAGCAGCTTGGTAGCGGGGGGGCTCGGGAATACGCAGTATTTT.

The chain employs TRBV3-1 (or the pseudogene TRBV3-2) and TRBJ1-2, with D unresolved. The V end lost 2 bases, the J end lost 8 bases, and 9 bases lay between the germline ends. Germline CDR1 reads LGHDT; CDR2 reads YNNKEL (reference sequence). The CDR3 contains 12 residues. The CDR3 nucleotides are TGTGCCAGCAGCCAAAGTATGAGCGGCTACACCTTC. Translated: CASSQSMSGYTF.

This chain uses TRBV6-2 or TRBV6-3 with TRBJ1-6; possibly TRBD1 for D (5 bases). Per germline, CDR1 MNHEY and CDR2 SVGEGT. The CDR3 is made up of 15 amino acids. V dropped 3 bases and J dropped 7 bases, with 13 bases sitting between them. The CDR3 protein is CASSYLQAWNSPLHF. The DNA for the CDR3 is TGTGCCAGCAGTTATCTACAGGCGTGGAATTCACCCCTCCACTTT.

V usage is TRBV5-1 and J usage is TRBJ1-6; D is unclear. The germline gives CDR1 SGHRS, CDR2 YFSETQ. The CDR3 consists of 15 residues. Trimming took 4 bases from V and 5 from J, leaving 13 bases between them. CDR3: CASSLTGRDNSPLHF. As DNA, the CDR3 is TGCGCCAGCAGCCTAACCGGGCGGGATAATTCACCCCTCCACTTT.

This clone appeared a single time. As DNA, the CDR3 is TGTGCCAGCAGCCAAGCGTCGAGAGTAAATTCACCCCTCCACTTT. Amino acid sequence: CASSQASRVNSPLHF. The V and J genes are TRBV4-2 and TRBJ1-6, with D uncertain. Per the germline V gene, CDR1 is LGHNA and CDR2 is YNFKEQ. The CDR3 extends over 15 amino acids. V was shortened by 1 base and J by 7 bases, with 11 bases between the two germline ends.

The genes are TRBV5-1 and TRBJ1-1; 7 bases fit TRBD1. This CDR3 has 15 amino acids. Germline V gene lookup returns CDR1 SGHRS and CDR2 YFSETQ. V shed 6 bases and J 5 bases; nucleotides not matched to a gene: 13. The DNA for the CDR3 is TGCGCCAGCAAACAGACAGGGACCATTAGGACTGAAGCTTTCTTT. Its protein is CASKQTGTIRTEAFF. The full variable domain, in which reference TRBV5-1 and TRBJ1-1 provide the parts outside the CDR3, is KAGVTQTPRYLIKTRGQQVTLSCSPISGHRSVSWYQQTPGQGLQFLFEYFSETQRNKGNFPGRFSGRQFSNSRSEMNVSTLELGDSALYLCASKQTGTIRTEAFFGQGTRLTVV.

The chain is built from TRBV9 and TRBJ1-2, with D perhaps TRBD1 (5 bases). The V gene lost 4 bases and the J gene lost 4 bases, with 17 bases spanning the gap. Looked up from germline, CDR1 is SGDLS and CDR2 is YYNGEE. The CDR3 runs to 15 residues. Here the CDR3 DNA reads TGTGCCAGCAGCTCTAGGGACTATCGGGGCTATGGCTACACCTTC. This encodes CASSSRDYRGYGYTF.

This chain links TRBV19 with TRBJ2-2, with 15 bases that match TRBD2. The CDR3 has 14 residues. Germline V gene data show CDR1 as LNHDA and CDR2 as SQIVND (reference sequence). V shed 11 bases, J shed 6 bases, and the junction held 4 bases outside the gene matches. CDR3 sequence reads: CAGRTSGGAGELFF. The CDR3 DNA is TGTGCCGGAAGGACTAGCGGGGGGGCCGGGGAGCTGTTTTTT.

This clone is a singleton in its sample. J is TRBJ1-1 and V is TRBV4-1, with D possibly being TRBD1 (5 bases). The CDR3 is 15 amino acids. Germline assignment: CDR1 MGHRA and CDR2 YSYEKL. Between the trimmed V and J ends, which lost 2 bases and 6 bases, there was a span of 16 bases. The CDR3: CASSQISVRGAEAFF. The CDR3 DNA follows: TGCGCCAGCAGCCAAATCTCCGTTAGGGGTGCTGAAGCTTTCTTT.

CDR3 protein: CASTEAVYYGYTF. DNA of the CDR3: TGTGCCAGCACAGAGGCTGTTTACTATGGCTACACCTTC. J is TRBJ1-2 and V is TRBV6-5, with D unresolved. The ends were cut back, 7 bases at V and 3 bases at J, with 12 bases in the middle. CDR3 length equals 13 residues. Germline assignment: CDR1 MNHEY and CDR2 SVGAGI.